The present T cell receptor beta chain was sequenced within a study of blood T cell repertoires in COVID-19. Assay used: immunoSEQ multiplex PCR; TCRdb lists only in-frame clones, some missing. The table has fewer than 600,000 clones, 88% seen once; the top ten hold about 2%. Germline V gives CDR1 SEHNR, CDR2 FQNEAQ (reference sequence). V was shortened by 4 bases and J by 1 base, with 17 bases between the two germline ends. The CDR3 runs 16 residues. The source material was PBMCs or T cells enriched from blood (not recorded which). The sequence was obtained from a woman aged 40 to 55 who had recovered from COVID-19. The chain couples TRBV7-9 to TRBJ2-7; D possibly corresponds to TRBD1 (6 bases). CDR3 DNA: TGTGCCAGCAGCTCAATTCGGACAGCGGATTCCTACGAGCAGTACTTC. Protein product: CASSSIRTADSYEQYF.